This paragraph covers one T cell receptor beta chain sequence. Germline CDR1 is SGHRS and CDR2 is YFSETQ. V dropped 3 bases and J dropped 8 bases, with 8 bases sitting between them. The CDR3 spans 11 residues. TCRdb keeps only in-frame clones here, not all; method: immunoSEQ multiplex PCR. This sample has 200,000 to 250,000 clones, with roughly 88% found just once. The data were obtained in a study of blood T cell repertoires in COVID-19. On the study more broadly: Samples taken during acute and convalescent COVID-19 were collected in the United States, Italy and Spain. The cDNA or gDNA used as material had been derived from T cells, B-cell-depleted T cells, or PBMCs.

Source material: peripheral blood. This TCR was recovered from an elderly man with acute or convalescent COVID-19. V gene TRBV5-1 combines with J gene TRBJ1-1; D remains unclear. Written as DNA, the CDR3 is TGCGCCAGCAGCTCTAGCATGGAAGCTTTCTTT. This codes for CASSSSMEAFF.